This TCR beta chain was recovered during a study of T cell repertoires in cytomegalovirus infection. Overall study context: It was the public TCR beta signatures that indicated both CMV infection and matching HLA type. Study-wide points: Across the ex vivo response, the dominant clonotypes were HLA-C-restricted CMV-specific TCR beta clonotypes.

TCRdb reprocessed the reads with MiXCR, giving one entry per CDR3 protein. Among around 750,000 distinct CDR3 sequences, roughly 33% were seen once, and the ten largest hold about an eighth. The sample holds a few counts of this clonotype. Its antigen remains unidentified. The CDR3 sequence is 19 residues long. Trimming shortened V by 6 bases and J by 6 bases, and 30 bases separated the two germline ends. Germline V gene data show CDR1 as MDHEN and CDR2 as SYDVKM. The sequence came from a human donor in good health (CMV status not recorded). Some clones in this sample may be carry-over from other donors' samples. Sequencing used cultured CD8+ T cells from PBMCs, obtained from culture after CMV antigen stimulation. The chain couples TRBV28 to TRBJ2-1, with D possibly matching TRBD1 (5 bases). The CDR3, as DNA: TGTGCCAGCAGAAAGCTTTCGTCGCTGGTGGGGCTAAGCCCCAATGAGCAGTTCTTC. Amino acids: CASRKLSSLVGLSPNEQFF.